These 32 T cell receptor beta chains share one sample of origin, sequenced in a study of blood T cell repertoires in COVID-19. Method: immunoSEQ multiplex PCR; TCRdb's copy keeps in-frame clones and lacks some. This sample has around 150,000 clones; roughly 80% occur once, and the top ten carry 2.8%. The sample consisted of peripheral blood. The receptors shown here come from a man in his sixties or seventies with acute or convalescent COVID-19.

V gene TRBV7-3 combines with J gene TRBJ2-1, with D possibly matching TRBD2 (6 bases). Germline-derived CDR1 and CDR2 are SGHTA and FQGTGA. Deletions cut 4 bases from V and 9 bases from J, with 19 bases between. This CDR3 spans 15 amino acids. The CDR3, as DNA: TGTGCCAGCAGCTCCACCGGGAGCACCACGGGTGAGCAGTTCTTC. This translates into CASSSTGSTTGEQFF. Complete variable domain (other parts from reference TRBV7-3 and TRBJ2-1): GAGVSQTPSNKVTEKGKYVELRCDPISGHTALYWYRQSLGQGPEFLIYFQGTGAADDSGLPNDRFFAVRPEGSVSTLKIQRTERGDSAVYLCASSSTGSTTGEQFFGPGTRLTVL.

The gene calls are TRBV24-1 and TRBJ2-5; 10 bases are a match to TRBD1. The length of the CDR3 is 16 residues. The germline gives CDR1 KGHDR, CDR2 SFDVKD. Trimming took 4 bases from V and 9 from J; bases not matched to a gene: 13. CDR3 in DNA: TGTGCCACCAGTGACTCCCGACAGGGGGCGGTCAGTTCCCAGTACTTC. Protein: CATSDSRQGAVSSQYF.

This chain's CDR3 is CASSTQGDQPQHF. DNA for the CDR3: TGTGCCAGCAGTACCCAGGGGGATCAGCCCCAGCATTTT. This rearrangement joins TRBV6-6 to TRBJ1-5; TRBD1 matches at 7 bases. V shed 5 bases and J 5 bases; nucleotides not matched to a gene: 3. The length of the CDR3 is 13 residues. Germline lookup yields CDR1 MNHNY and CDR2 SVGAGI (reference sequence).

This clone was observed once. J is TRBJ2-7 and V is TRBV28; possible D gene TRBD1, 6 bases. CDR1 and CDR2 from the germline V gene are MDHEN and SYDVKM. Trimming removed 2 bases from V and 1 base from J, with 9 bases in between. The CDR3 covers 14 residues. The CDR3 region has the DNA TGTGCCAGCAGTTTACTACAGGGATCCTACGAGCAGTACTTC. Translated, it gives CASSLLQGSYEQYF.

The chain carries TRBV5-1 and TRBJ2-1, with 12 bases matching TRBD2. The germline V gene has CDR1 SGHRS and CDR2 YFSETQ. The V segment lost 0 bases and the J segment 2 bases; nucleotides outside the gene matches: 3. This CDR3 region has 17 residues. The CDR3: CASSLVASGRAYNEQFF. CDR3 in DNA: TGCGCCAGCAGCTTGGTGGCTAGCGGGAGGGCCTACAATGAGCAGTTCTTC.

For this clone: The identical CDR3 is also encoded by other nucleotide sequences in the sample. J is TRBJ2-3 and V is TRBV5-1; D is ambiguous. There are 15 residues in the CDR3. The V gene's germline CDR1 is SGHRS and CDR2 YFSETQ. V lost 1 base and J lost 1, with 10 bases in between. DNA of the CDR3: TGCGCCAGCAGCTTGCGGGTTTCGGGCACAGATACGCAGTATTTT. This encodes CASSLRVSGTDTQYF.

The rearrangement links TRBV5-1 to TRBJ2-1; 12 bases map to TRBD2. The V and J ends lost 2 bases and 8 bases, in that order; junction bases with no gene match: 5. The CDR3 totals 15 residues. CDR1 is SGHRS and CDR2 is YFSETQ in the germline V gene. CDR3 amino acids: CASSLASGRGYEQFF. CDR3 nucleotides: TGCGCCAGCAGCTTAGCTAGCGGGAGGGGGTATGAGCAGTTCTTC.

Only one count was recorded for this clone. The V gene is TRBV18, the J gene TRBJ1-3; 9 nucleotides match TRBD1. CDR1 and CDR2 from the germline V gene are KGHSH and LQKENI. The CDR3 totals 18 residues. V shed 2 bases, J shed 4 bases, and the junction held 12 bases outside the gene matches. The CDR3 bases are TGTGCCAGCTCACCATTTCCCCAGGGACAGGGCGCCGGAAACACCATATATTTT. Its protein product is CASSPFPQGQGAGNTIYF. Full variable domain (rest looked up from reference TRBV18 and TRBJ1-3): NAGVMQNPRHLVRRRGQEARLRCSPMKGHSHVYWYRQLPEEGLKFMVYLQKENIIDESGMPKERFSAEFPKEGPSILRIQQVVRGDSAAYFCASSPFPQGQGAGNTIYFGEGSWLTVV.

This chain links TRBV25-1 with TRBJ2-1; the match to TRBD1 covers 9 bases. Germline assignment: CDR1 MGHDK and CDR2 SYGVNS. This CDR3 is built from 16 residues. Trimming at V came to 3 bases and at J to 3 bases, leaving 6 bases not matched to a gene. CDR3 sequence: CASSDPGTGFYNEQFF. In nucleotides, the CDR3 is TGTGCCAGCAGTGACCCCGGGACAGGGTTCTACAATGAGCAGTTCTTC.

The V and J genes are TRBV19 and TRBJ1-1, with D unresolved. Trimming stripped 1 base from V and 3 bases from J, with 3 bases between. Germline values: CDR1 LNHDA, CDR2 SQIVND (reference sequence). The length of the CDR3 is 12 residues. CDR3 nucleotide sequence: TGTGCCAGTAGTATAGTCGACACTGAAGCTTTCTTT. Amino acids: CASSIVDTEAFF.

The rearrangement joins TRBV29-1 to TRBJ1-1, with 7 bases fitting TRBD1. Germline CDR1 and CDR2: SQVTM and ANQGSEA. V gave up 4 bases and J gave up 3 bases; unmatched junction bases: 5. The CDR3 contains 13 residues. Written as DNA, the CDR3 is TGCAGCGTTGCACCAACAGGGGACACTGAAGCTTTCTTT. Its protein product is CSVAPTGDTEAFF.

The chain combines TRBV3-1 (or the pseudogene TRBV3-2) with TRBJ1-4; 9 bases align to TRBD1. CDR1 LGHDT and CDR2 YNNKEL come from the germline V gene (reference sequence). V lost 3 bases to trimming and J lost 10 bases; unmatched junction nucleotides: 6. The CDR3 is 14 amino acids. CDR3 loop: CASSQGQGGGKLFF. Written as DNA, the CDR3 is TGTGCCAGCAGCCAGGGACAGGGAGGTGGAAAACTGTTTTTT.

The CDR3 loop reads CAGQKGLAGYTDTQYF. Written as DNA, the CDR3 is TGTGCCGGACAAAAGGGGCTAGCGGGATACACAGATACGCAGTATTTT. The V call is TRBV6-6, the J call TRBJ2-3; TRBD2 aligns across 9 bases. Germline values: CDR1 MNHNY, CDR2 SVGAGI (reference sequence). The length of the CDR3 is 16 residues. V dropped 11 bases and J dropped 2; count of bases not matched to a gene: 14.

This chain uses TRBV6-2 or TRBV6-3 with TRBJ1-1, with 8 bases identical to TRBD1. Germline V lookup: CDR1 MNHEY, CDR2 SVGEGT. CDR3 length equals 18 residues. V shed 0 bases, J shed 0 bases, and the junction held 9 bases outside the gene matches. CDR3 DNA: TGTGCCAGCAGTTACTCGTTGTGGACAGGGACAATGAACACTGAAGCTTTCTTT. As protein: CASSYSLWTGTMNTEAFF.

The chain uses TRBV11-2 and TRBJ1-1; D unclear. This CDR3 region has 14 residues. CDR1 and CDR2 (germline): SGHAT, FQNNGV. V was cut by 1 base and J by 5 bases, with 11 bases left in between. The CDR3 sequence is CASSLGGGGTEAFF. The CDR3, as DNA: TGTGCCAGCAGCTTAGGAGGCGGTGGGACTGAAGCTTTCTTT.

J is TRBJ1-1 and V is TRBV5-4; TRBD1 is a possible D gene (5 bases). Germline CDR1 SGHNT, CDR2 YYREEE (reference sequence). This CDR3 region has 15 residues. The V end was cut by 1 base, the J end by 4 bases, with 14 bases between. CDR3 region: CASSLNGGFVTEAFF. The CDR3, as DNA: TGTGCCAGCAGCTTGAATGGGGGGTTCGTCACTGAAGCTTTCTTT.

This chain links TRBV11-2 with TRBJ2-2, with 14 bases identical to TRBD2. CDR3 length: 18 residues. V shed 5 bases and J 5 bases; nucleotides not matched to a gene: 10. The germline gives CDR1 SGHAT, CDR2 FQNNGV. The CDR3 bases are TGTGCCAGCAGCGCCCTGACTAGCGGGGGGGCCGGTACCGGGGAGCTGTTTTTT. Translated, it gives CASSALTSGGAGTGELFF.

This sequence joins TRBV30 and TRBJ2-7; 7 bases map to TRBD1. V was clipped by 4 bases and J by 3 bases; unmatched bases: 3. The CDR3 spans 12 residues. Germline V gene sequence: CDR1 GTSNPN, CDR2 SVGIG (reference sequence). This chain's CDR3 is CAWKTGIYEQYF. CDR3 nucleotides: TGTGCCTGGAAGACAGGGATCTACGAGCAGTACTTC.

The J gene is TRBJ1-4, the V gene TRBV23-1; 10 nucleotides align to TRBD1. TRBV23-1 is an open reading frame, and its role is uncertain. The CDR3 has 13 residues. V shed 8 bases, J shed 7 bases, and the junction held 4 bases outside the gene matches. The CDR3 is CASLRDRGEKLFF. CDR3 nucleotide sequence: TGCGCCAGCCTTCGGGACAGGGGTGAAAAACTGTTTTTT.

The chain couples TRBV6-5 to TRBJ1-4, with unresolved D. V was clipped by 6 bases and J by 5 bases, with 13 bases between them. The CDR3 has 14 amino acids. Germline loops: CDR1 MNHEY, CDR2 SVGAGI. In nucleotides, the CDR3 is TGTGCCAGCAGCGACTGGCAGTCCAATGAAAAACTGTTTTTT. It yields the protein CASSDWQSNEKLFF.

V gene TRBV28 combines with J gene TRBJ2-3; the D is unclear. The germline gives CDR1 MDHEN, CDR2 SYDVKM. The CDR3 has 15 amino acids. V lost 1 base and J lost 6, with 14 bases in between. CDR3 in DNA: TGTGCCAGCAGTTTATCCTATGCCCCCCGGGATACGCAGTATTTT. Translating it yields CASSLSYAPRDTQYF.

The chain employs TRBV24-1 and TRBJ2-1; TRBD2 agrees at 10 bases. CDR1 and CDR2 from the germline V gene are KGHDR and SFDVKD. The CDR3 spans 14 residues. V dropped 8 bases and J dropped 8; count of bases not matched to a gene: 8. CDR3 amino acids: CATNSAGGRDEQFF. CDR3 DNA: TGTGCCACCAACTCAGCGGGAGGGCGGGATGAGCAGTTCTTC.

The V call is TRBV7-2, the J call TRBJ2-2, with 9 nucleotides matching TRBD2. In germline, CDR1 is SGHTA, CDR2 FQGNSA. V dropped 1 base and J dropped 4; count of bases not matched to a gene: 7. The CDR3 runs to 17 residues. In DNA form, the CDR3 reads TGTGCCAGCAGCTTAGTGCAGCTAGCGGGGATCACCGGGGAGCTGTTTTTT. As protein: CASSLVQLAGITGELFF.

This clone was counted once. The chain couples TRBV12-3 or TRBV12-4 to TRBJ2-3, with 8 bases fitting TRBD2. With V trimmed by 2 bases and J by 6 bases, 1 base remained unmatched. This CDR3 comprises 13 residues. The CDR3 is CASSLRGGDTQYF. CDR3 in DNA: TGTGCCAGCAGTTTACGGGGGGGGGATACGCAGTATTTT.

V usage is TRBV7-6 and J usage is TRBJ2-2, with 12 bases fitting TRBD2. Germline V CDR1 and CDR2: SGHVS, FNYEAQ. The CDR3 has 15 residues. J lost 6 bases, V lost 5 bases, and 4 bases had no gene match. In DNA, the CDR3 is TGTGCCAGCAGCAGGCTAGCGGGAGGGCCCGGGGAGCTGTTTTTT. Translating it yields CASSRLAGGPGELFF.

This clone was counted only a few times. The CDR3 loop reads CASIQIPTGGELFF. In DNA form, the CDR3 reads TGTGCCAGCATACAAATCCCAACAGGCGGGGAGCTGTTTTTT. The chain links TRBV11-3 to TRBJ2-2; weak D call: TRBD1 (5 bases). The V gene lost 7 bases and the J gene lost 7 bases, with 16 bases spanning the gap. The germline CDR1 and CDR2 sequences are SGHNT and YENEEA. The CDR3 extends over 14 amino acids.

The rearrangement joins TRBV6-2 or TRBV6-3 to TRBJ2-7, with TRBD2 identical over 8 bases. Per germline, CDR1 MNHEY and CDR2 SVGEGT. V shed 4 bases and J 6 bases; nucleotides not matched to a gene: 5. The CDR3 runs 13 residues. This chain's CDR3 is CASSWTSSGEQYF. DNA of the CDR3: TGTGCCAGCAGTTGGACTAGCTCAGGCGAGCAGTACTTC.

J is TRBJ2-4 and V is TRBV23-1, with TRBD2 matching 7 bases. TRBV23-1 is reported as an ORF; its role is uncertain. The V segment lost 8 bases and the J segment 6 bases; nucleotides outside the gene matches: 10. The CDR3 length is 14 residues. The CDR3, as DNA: TGCGCCAGCGGATGCGGGGGTATTGGAAACATTCAGTACTTC. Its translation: CASGCGGIGNIQYF.

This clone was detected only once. The CDR3 region has the DNA TGCAGTGCTAGTGGTGGGGGGGCGACCTACAATGAGCAGTTCTTC. Translation: CSASGGGATYNEQFF. This chain connects TRBV20-1 to TRBJ2-1, with D possibly matching TRBD2 (7 bases). CDR1 is DFQATT, CDR2 SNEGSKA, per germline (reference sequence). The CDR3 runs to 15 residues. Trimming removed 3 bases from V and 2 bases from J, with 14 bases in between.

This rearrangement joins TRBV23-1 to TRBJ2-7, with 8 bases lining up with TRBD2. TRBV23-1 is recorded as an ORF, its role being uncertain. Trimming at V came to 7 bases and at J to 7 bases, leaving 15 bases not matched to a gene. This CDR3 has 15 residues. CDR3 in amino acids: CASTGGDPAPWEQYF. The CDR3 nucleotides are TGCGCCAGCACCGGGGGGGACCCCGCTCCTTGGGAGCAGTACTTC.

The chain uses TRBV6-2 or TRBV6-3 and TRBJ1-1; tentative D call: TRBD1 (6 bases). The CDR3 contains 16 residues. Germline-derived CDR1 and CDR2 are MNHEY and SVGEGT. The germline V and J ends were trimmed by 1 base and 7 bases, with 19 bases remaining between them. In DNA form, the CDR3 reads TGTGCCAGCAGTTACTACACAAGGCGCCAGACAGGTGAAGCTTTCTTT. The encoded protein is CASSYYTRRQTGEAFF.

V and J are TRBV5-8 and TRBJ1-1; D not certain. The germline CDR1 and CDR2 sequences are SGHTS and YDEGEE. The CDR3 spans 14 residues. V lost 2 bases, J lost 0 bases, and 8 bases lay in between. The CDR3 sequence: CASSFQLMNTEAFF. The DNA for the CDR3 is TGTGCCAGCAGCTTCCAGTTAATGAACACTGAAGCTTTCTTT.